This T cell receptor (beta chain) was obtained from a study of T cells in Graves' hyperthyroidism and ophthalmopathy. Study-wide results and limits: Ophthalmopathy was told apart from stable hyperthyroidism by a 13 V-J model. Ophthalmopathy prediction by the model preceded onset by a median about 6.3 months.

TCR beta CDR3 regions were amplified from RNA. When the TCR CDR3 underwent first-round RT-PCR, the HTBI primer set was used. Using its own MiXCR run on the multiplex PCR reads, TCRdb lists one record per CDR3 protein. The sample has approximately 420,000 distinct CDR3 sequences; about 15% are singletons. Stable hyperthyroidism: no ophthalmopathy progression over 18 months of follow-up. Patients between 18 and 65 years old had hyperthyroidism, newly diagnosed and lasting under 2 months. Germline V lookup: CDR1 DFQATT, CDR2 SNEGSKA (reference sequence). Trimming took 1 base from V and 3 from J; bases not matched to a gene: 6. CDR3 size: 14 residues. This clonotype was seen only a few times. The antigen is undetermined.

Sequencing was done on a sample of blood. The J gene is TRBJ2-7, the V gene TRBV20-1, with 7 positions matching TRBD2. The sequence came from a young woman with Graves' hyperthyroidism. CDR3: CSARALADHYEQYF. As DNA, the CDR3 is TGCAGTGCTAGAGCTCTAGCGGACCACTACGAGCAGTACTTC.